This T cell receptor (beta chain) was retrieved from a study of metastatic and nonmetastatic thyroid tumors. Study summary: It was across blood and tumor or nodule tissue from malignant and benign thyroid patients that repertoires were compared. Points from the study as a whole: Malignant thyroid tumors reportedly exceeded benign nodules significantly in TCR beta diversity, with the difference appearing in blood and tumor.

This CDR3 contains 13 residues. Trimming took 2 bases from V and 1 from J, leaving 8 bases between them. Germline assignment: CDR1 GTSNPN and CDR2 SVGIG (reference sequence). No patient had received any treatment before thyroid surgery. This clone was counted ten times or more. Its target is not known. Methods used by the authors: Clinicopathological groups of papillary thyroid cancer showed CDR3 differences that were used to build a distant-metastasis classifier. TCRdb re-called the PCR reads through MiXCR. The V and J calls and clone size come from TCRdb's table, not from the authors' own analysis. This sample has tens of thousands of clones, with about a sixth found just once.

The sequence was collected from a male donor with papillary thyroid cancer or a benign thyroid nodule (not recorded which). Some clones in this sample may be carry-over from other donors' samples. The specimen was blood. The chain couples TRBV30 to TRBJ2-5; a weak D match, TRBD2 (5 bases). Here the CDR3 reads CAWSSRGQETQYF. The CDR3 nucleotides read TGTGCCTGGAGTTCTCGGGGCCAAGAGACCCAGTACTTC.